This is a list of T cell receptor beta chains from one sample in a study of cytomegalovirus exposure and HLA in healthy donors. Sequenced by immunoSEQ multiplex PCR; TCRdb stores in-frame clones only, minus some. This sample has some 70,000 clones, with 84% found just once. Sequencing used PBMCs. The receptors were sampled from a woman aged 45-65 years in good health and CMV-seronegative. The conserved cysteine and the conserved F or W are not part of the CDR3 here.

V	J	CDR3
TRBV4-1	TRBJ2-2	ASSQDTEASRELF
TRBV5-1	TRBJ1-2	ASSLVGSGYT
TRBV30	TRBJ2-3	AWTLSMGLAGTDTQY
TRBV7-9	TRBJ1-5	ASSSGGHGQLGRQPQH
TRBV5-1	TRBJ1-2	ASSLADNPKNYGYT
TRBV4-2	TRBJ2-3	ASSQDRSTDTQY
TRBV4-1	TRBJ1-1	ASSQVENMNTEAF
TRBV6-6	TRBJ2-5	ATLGLAAFKQETQY
TRBV28	TRBJ1-1	ASNPGGLKTEAF
TRBV18	TRBJ2-7	ASSPPGQGSYEQY
TRBV4-1	TRBJ2-3	ASSQERTDTQY
TRBV5-4	TRBJ1-1	ASSPGQGARTEAF
TRBV30	TRBJ1-2	AWSNNRAHYGYT
TRBV30	TRBJ1-2	AWSKGSVLGQLSYGYT
TRBV28	TRBJ2-7	ASTPSMGLADYEQY
TRBV10-2	TRBJ2-7	ASIPGLAVSYEQY
TRBV4-1	TRBJ2-2	ASSLLRLAVNTGELF
TRBV10-1	TRBJ2-7	ASSSPGQPYEQY
TRBV28	TRBJ1-1	ASSLTGDLNTEAF
TRBV4-2	TRBJ2-2	ASSQDGQNTGELF
TRBV5-1	TRBJ2-5	ASSLEGGQETQY
TRBV5-6	TRBJ1-2	ASSLSGQGYGYT
TRBV6-1	TRBJ2-1	ASSDSIRQIYNEQF
TRBV4-3	TRBJ1-1	ASSQGLFTEAF
TRBV4-1	TRBJ2-1	ASSQQQGGYNEQF
TRBV9	TRBJ2-5	ASSLSNQETQY
TRBV5-4	TRBJ1-1	ASSLDFGGTEAF
TRBV6-6	TRBJ1-4	ASTSGRVQYEKLF
TRBV9	TRBJ2-7	ASSSRGSGSPNEQY
TRBV29-1	TRBJ1-2	SVVGTDGYT
TRBV18	TRBJ1-1	ASSPPGTGSEAF
TRBV9	TRBJ2-1	ASSVIAGGLNEQF
TRBV28	TRBJ1-1	ASSFRLSRAEAF
TRBV7-9	TRBJ2-1	ASSVDISYNEQF
TRBV5-4	TRBJ2-2	ASSYPGTSGSRRELF
TRBV2	TRBJ2-7	ASSVQGRAIHEQY
TRBV27	TRBJ2-1	ASREGKSYNEQF
TRBV5-6	TRBJ2-1	ASSLVQDNEQF
TRBV10-3	TRBJ1-2	AISEYEQKFSGYT
TRBV7-9	TRBJ1-1	ASTGGTGDGAF
TRBV5-5	TRBJ2-1	ASSLYRQGLRSYEQF
TRBV12-2	TRBJ1-6	ASRLGDRGPDSPLH
TRBV6-5	TRBJ2-3	ASRTSGGHPDTQY
TRBV30	TRBJ1-5	AWGTGGHSNQPQH
TRBV10-3	TRBJ1-2	AISRLDNGTAYGYT
TRBV5-4	TRBJ1-6	ASSLGNRVGNSPLH
TRBV7-3	TRBJ2-1	ASSSLGASGPSYNEQF
TRBV7-6	TRBJ2-3	ASSYGLGRSLSQY
TRBV7-9	TRBJ2-1	ASSLEGGEQF
TRBV7-9	TRBJ2-2	ASSSRGVRGELF